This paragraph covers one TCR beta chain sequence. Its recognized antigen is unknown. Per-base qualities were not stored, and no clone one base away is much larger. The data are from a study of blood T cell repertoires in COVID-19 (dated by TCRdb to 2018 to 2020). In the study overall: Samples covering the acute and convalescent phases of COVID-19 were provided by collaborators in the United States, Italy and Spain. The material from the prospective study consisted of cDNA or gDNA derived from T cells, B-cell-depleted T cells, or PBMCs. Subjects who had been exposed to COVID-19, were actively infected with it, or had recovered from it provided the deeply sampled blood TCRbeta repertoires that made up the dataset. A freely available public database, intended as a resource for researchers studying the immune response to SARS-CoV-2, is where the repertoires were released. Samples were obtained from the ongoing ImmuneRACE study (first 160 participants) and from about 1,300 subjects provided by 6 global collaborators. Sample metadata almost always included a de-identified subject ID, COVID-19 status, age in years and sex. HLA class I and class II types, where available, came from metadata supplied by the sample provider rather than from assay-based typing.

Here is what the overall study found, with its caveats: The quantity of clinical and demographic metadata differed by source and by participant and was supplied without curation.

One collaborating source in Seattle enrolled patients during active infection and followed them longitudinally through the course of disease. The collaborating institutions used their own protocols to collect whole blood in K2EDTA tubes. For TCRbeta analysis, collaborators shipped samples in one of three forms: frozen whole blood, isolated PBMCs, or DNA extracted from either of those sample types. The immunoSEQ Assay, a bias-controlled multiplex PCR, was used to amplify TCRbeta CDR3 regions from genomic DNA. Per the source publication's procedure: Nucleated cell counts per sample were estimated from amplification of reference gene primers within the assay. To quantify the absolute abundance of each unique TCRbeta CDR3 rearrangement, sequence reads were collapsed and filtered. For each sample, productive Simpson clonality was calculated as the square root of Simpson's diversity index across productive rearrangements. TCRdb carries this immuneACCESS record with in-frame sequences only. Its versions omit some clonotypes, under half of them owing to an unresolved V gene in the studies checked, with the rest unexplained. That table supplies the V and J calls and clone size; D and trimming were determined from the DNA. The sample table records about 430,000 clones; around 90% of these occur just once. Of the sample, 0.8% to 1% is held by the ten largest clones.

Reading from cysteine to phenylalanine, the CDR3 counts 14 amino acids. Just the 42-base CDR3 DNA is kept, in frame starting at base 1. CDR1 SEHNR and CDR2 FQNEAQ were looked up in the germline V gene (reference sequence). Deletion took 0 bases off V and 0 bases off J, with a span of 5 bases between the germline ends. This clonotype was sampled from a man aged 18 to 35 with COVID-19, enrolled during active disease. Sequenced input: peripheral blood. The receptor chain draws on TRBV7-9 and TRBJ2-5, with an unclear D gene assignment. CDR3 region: CASSLAQYQETQYF. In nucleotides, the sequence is TGTGCCAGCAGCTTAGCGCAGTACCAAGAGACCCAGTACTTC.